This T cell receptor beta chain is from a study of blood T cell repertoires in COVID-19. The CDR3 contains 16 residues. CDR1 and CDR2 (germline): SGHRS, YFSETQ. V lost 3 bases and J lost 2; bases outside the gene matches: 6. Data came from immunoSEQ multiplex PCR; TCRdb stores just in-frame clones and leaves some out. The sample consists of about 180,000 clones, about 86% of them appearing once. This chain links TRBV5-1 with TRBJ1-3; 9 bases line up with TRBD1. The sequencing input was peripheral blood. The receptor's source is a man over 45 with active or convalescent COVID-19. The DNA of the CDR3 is TGCGCCAGCAGCTCGGACAGGGGAATAGCTGGAAACACCATATATTTT. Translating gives CASSSDRGIAGNTIYF.